This TCR beta chain came from a study of T cell repertoires in cytomegalovirus infection. Study context: From public TCR beta signatures came an indication of both CMV infection and matching HLA type.

Overall study results and limits: In two of eight donors, the top clonotype was HLA-C-restricted CMV-specific. There were carriers of CMV plus the relevant HLA, and cumulative public TCR beta family frequency identified them.

TCRdb reprocessed the reads via MiXCR and lists one record per CDR3 protein. The data contain around 190,000 distinct CDR3 sequences, approximately 15% of them singletons. Germline lookup yields CDR1 SGHTA and CDR2 FQGNSA. The length of the CDR3 is 14 residues. Trimming removed 5 bases at V and 5 bases at J, with 15 bases between. This clonotype was recorded at least ten times. Antigen unknown. Sequenced: PBMCs. This TCR was recovered from a human donor in good health (CMV status not recorded). Some clones in this sample may be carry-over from other donors' samples. The chain links TRBV7-2 to TRBJ1-2; tentative D call: TRBD1 (6 bases). CDR3 residues: CASSENRVSYGYTF. CDR3 bases: TGTGCCAGCAGCGAAAACAGGGTATCATATGGCTACACCTTC.